This TCR beta chain was recorded in a study of blood T cell repertoires in COVID-19. Study summary: The study drew acute and convalescent COVID-19 samples from the United States, Italy and Spain. PBMCs, B-cell-depleted T cells, or T cells were the source of the cDNA or gDNA that made up the material.

In the authors' workflow: Estimation of nucleated cell counts was performed using reference gene primer amplification. Clones were sequenced by immunoSEQ multiplex PCR, and TCRdb holds only the in-frame ones, with some missing. The V and J calls and clone size were taken over from that table, and D and trimming were inferred from the DNA. The table lists approximately 49,000 clones, 80% to 85% of them singletons, with 1.6% in the top ten. The CDR3 sequence is 13 residues long. Germline loops: CDR1 ENHRY, CDR2 SYGVKD. With 3 bases removed from V and 6 bases from J, the gap between germline ends came to 12 bases.

The sequenced sample consisted of peripheral blood. The TCR sequence derives from a man between 50 and 59 years old with acute or convalescent COVID-19. The chain couples TRBV10-3 to TRBJ2-7; no firm D call. CDR3: CAISDVSSGEQYF. DNA for the CDR3: TGTGCCATCAGTGATGTCTCATCGGGCGAGCAGTACTTC.